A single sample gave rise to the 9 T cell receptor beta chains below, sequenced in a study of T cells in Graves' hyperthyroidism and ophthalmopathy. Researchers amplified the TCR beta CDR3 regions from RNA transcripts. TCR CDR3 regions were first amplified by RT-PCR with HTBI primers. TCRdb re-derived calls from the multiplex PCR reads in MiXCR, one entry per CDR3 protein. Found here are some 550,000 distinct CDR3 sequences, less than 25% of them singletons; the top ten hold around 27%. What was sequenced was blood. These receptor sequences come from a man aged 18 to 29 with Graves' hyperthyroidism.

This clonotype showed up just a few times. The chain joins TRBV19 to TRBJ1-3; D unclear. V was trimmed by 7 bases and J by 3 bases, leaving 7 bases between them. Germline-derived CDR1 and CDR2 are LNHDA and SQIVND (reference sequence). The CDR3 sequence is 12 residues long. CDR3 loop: CASTSLGNTIYF. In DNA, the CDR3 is TGTGCCAGTACCTCCCTTGGAAACACCATATATTTT.

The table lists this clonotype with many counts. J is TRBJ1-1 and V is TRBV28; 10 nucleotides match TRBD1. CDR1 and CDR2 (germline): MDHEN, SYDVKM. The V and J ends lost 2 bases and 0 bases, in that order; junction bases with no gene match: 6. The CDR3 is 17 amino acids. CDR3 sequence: CASSLLDRGRLNTEAFF. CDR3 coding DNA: TGTGCCAGCAGTTTACTTGACAGGGGGCGGTTGAACACTGAAGCTTTCTTT.

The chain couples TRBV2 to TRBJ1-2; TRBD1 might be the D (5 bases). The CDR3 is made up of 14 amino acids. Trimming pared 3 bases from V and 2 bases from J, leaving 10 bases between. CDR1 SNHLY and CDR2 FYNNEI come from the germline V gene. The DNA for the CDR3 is TGTGCCAGCAGTGACCAGGGAACCAACTATGGCTACACCTTC. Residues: CASSDQGTNYGYTF.

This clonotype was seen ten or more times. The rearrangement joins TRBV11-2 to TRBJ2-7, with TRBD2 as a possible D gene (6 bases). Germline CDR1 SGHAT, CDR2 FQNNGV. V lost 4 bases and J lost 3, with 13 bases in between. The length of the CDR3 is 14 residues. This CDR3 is CASSSNSGSYEQYF. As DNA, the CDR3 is TGTGCCAGCAGCTCGAATAGCGGAAGCTACGAGCAGTACTTC.

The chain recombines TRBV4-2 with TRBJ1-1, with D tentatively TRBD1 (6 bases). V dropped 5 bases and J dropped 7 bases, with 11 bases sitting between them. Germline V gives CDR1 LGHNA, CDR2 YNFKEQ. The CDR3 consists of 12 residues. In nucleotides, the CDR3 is TGTGCCAGCAGCACACAGGGAGGTGAAGCTTTCTTT. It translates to CASSTQGGEAFF.

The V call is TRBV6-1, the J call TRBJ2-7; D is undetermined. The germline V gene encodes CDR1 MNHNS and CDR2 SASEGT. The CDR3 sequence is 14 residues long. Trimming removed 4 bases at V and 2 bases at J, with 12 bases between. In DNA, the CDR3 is TGTGCCAGCAGTGGGGCAGTGCATCCCTACGAGCAGTACTTC. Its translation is CASSGAVHPYEQYF.

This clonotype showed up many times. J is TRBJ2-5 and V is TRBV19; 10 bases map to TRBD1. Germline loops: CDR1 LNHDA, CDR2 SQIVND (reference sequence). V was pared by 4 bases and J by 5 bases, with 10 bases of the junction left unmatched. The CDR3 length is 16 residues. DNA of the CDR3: TGTGCCAGTAGTACATCCGGGACAGGGGTCAGGGAGACCCAGTACTTC. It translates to CASSTSGTGVRETQYF.

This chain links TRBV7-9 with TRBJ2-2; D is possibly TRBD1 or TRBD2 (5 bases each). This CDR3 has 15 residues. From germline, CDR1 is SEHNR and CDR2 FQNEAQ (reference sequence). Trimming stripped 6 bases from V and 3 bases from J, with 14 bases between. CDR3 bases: TGTGCCAGCAGTCCACGGGACCCCTACACCGGGGAGCTGTTTTTT. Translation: CASSPRDPYTGELFF. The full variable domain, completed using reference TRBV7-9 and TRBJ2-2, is DTGVSQNPRHKITKRGQNVTFRCDPISEHNRLYWYRQTLGQGPEFLTYFQNEAQLEKSRLLSDRFSAERPKGSFSTLEIQRTEQGDSAMYLCASSPRDPYTGELFFGEGSRLTVL.

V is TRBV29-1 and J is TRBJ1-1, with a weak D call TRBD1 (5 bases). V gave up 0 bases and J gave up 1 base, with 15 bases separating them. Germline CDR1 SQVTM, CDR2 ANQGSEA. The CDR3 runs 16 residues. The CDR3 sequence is CSVEDLRRGGNTEAFF. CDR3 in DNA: TGCAGCGTTGAAGATCTACGACGGGGGGGGAACACTGAAGCTTTCTTT.